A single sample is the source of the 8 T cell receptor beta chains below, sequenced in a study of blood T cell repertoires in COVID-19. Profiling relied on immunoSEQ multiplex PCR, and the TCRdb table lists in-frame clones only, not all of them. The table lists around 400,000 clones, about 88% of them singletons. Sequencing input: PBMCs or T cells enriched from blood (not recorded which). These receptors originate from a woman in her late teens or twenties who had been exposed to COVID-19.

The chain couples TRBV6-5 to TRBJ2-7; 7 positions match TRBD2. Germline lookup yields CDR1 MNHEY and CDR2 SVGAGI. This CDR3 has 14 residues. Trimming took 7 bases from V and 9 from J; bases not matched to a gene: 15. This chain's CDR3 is CASTSGAESSAQYF. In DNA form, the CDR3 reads TGTGCCAGCACAAGCGGGGCCGAGTCGTCCGCGCAGTACTTC.

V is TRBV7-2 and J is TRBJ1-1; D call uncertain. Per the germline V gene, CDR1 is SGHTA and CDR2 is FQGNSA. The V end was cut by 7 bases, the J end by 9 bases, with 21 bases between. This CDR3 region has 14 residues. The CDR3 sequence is CASTDKPGGRKAFF. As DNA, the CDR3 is TGTGCCAGCACCGATAAGCCGGGAGGGCGGAAAGCTTTCTTT.

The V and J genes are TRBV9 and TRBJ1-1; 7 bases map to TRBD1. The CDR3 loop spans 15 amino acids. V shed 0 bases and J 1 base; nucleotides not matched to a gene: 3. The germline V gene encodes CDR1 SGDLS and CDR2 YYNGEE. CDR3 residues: CASSVGGGSNTEAFF. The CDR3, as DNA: TGTGCCAGCAGCGTAGGAGGGGGCTCGAACACTGAAGCTTTCTTT.

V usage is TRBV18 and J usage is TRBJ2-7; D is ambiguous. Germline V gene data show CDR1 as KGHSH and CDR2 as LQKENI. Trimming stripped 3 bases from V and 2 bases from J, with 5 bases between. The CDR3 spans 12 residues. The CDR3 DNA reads TGTGCCAGCTCACCTCACACCTACGAGCAGTACTTC. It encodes CASSPHTYEQYF. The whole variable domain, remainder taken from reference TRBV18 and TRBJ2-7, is NAGVMQNPRHLVRRRGQEARLRCSPMKGHSHVYWYRQLPEEGLKFMVYLQKENIIDESGMPKERFSAEFPKEGPSILRIQQVVRGDSAAYFCASSPHTYEQYFGPGTRLTVT.

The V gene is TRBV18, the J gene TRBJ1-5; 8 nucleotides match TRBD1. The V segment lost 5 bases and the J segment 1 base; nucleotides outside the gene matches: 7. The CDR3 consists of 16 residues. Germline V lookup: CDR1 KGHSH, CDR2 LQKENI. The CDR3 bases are TGTGCCAGCTCAAAAGACAGGGGTATAAGCAATCAGCCCCAGCATTTT. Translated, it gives CASSKDRGISNQPQHF.

For the CDR3, the DNA is TGTGCCAGCAGCTTATTAGGGACTAGCGGATCCAATGAGCAGTTCTTC. This codes for CASSLLGTSGSNEQFF. This sequence joins TRBV7-8 and TRBJ2-1; TRBD2 matches at 11 bases. This CDR3 comprises 16 residues. V trimming: 2 bases; J trimming: 6 bases; junction bases outside the gene matches: 6. CDR1 and CDR2 (germline): SGHVS, FQNEAQ.

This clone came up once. CDR3 sequence: CASSDLDTQYF. The CDR3 DNA sequence: TGTGCCAGCAGTGATCTAGATACGCAGTATTTT. V and J are TRBV2 and TRBJ2-3; no firm D call. The germline V and J ends were trimmed by 3 bases and 5 bases, with 3 bases remaining between them. Per germline, CDR1 SNHLY and CDR2 FYNNEI. The CDR3 has 11 amino acids. The variable domain in full, completed from reference TRBV2 and TRBJ2-3, reads EPEVTQTPSHQVTQMGQEVILRCVPISNHLYFYWYRQILGQKVEFLVSFYNNEISEKSEIFDDQFSVERPDGSNFTLKIRSTKLEDSAMYFCASSDLDTQYFGPGTRLTVL.

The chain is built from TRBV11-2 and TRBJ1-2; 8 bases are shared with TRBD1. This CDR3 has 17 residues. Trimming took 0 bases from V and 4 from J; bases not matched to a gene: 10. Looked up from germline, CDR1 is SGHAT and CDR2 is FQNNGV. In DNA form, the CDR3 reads TGTGCCAGCAGCTTAGATAGCAGGGGGCCTCTTAGCTATGGCTACACCTTC. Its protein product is CASSLDSRGPLSYGYTF.